Given below is one TCR beta chain in context. This specimen belongs to a study of blood T cell repertoires in COVID-19. On the study more broadly: From the United States, Italy and Spain came samples of acute and convalescent COVID-19. T cells, B-cell-depleted T cells, or PBMCs provided the cDNA or gDNA that served as material.

Deletions cut 2 bases from V and 8 bases from J, with 6 bases between. Germline CDR1 reads SNHLY; CDR2 reads FYNNEI. This CDR3 contains 11 residues. Study processing details: Reference gene primer amplification in the assay estimated nucleated cell counts. The data were produced by immunoSEQ multiplex PCR, yet TCRdb's version contains in-frame clones alone and is incomplete. V and J calls and clone size follow that table, whereas D and trimming were derived from the DNA. The sample records 55,000 to 85,000 clones, roughly 86% being singletons. The TCR sequence derives from a human donor in a cohort sampled during active COVID-19. The chain uses TRBV2 and TRBJ1-1; no firm D call. The sample was peripheral blood. The CDR3 is CASSEYREAFF. In nucleotides, the CDR3 is TGTGCCAGCAGTGAATACAGAGAAGCTTTCTTT.